This T cell receptor (beta chain) derives from a study of cytomegalovirus exposure and HLA in healthy donors. With 60 Vbeta and 13 Jbeta primers, the PCR was carried out. Generated by immunoSEQ multiplex PCR, the TCRdb table keeps only in-frame clones and is missing some. This listing includes around 50,000 clones. Trimming took 2 bases from V and 7 from J; bases not matched to a gene: 10. In germline, CDR1 is MRHNA, CDR2 SNTAGT. CDR3 size: 15 residues. The chain couples TRBV6-4 to TRBJ2-5; TRBD2 aligns across 7 bases. The clonotype was recovered from a female donor in good health and CMV-seronegative. What was sequenced was PBMCs. The CDR3 loop reads CASSDGGRGPGTQYF. DNA for the CDR3: TGTGCCAGCAGTGACGGGGGGAGGGGACCTGGGACCCAGTACTTC.